These 32 T cell receptor beta chains came from one sample sequenced in a study of T-cell reconstitution after alpha-beta-depleted transplantation in children. Unique molecular identifiers were used to barcode this TCRbeta library. TCRdb re-called the PCR reads through MiXCR, storing one row per CDR3 protein. The sample lists approximately 490,000 distinct CDR3 sequences, 9.5% to 15% occurring once. The sequencing used PBMCs from the stem cell graft donor, collected from the stem cell graft. These receptors were obtained from a human donor who donated a stem cell graft to a child with combined immunodeficiency.

The rearrangement joins TRBV7-9 to TRBJ2-7; D gene ambiguous. The CDR3 is 15 residues long. CDR1 and CDR2 from the germline V gene are SEHNR and FQNEAQ (reference sequence). V gave up 3 bases and J gave up 3 bases, with 15 bases separating them. CDR3 sequence reads: CASSFWTPGLYEQYF. Written as DNA, the CDR3 is TGTGCCAGCAGCTTTTGGACCCCCGGGCTCTACGAGCAGTACTTC. The full variable domain, with the rest looked up from reference TRBV7-9 and TRBJ2-7, is DTGVSQNPRHKITKRGQNVTFRCDPISEHNRLYWYRQTLGQGPEFLTYFQNEAQLEKSRLLSDRFSAERPKGSFSTLEIQRTEQGDSAMYLCASSFWTPGLYEQYFGPGTRLTVT.

This clonotype was picked up many times. The V gene is TRBV27, the J gene TRBJ2-2; no clear D gene. This CDR3 spans 17 amino acids. Germline V gene sequence: CDR1 MNHEY, CDR2 SMNVEV (reference sequence). V was clipped by 1 base and J by 0 bases, with 12 bases between them. CDR3 DNA: TGTGCCAGCAGTTTATGGTCGGGCGGACCGAACACCGGGGAGCTGTTTTTT. Translation gives CASSLWSGGPNTGELFF.

This clonotype was counted at least ten times. The chain employs TRBV5-1 and TRBJ2-3; the D gene is possibly TRBD2 (5 bases). The ends were cut back, 0 bases at V and 0 bases at J, with 8 bases in the middle. The CDR3 totals 15 residues. CDR1 and CDR2 (germline): SGHRS, YFSETQ. CDR3 residues: CASSLVPGSTDTQYF. In DNA, the CDR3 is TGCGCCAGCAGCTTGGTTCCGGGAAGCACAGATACGCAGTATTTT.

This clonotype turned up a few times. This chain uses TRBV20-1 with TRBJ2-3; TRBD2 is a possible D gene (6 bases). CDR3 length equals 14 residues. V was cut by 3 bases and J by 4 bases, with 14 bases left in between. The V gene's germline CDR1 is DFQATT and CDR2 SNEGSKA (reference sequence). Here the CDR3 reads CSASIGGDADTQYF. The DNA of the CDR3 is TGCAGTGCTAGTATCGGGGGAGATGCAGATACGCAGTATTTT.

This clonotype was recorded a few times. The chain couples TRBV12-3 or TRBV12-4 to TRBJ2-3, with 9 bases identical to TRBD2. The junction had 7 bases not matched to a gene; V was cut back by 6 bases and J by 6 bases. This CDR3 has 14 residues. In DNA, the CDR3 is TGTGCCAGCAGCCCGAGGCTAGCGGGGGATACGCAGTATTTT. Protein product: CASSPRLAGDTQYF.

This clonotype has a handful of counts. The CDR3 reads CASSQTRNAVYGYTF. The CDR3 bases are TGTGCCAGCAGTCAGACACGCAACGCTGTCTATGGCTACACCTTC. The chain recombines TRBV6-1 with TRBJ1-2, with D hard to call. Germline values: CDR1 MNHNS, CDR2 SASEGT. Trimming removed 5 bases from V and 4 bases from J, with 17 bases in between. The CDR3 contains 15 residues.

At least ten counts were recorded for this clonotype. The CDR3 is CASRTTLGDYGYTF. Here the CDR3 DNA reads TGTGCCAGCAGGACGACCCTGGGGGACTATGGCTACACCTTC. The chain employs TRBV6-5 and TRBJ1-2, with a weak D call TRBD1 (5 bases). The germline V and J ends were trimmed by 6 bases and 3 bases, with 14 bases remaining between them. The germline CDR1 and CDR2 sequences are MNHEY and SVGAGI. The CDR3 totals 14 residues.

Concerning this clonotype: This sequence may be a read error, since a much larger clone differs from it by one base. The CDR3 carries no conserved terminal phenylalanine or tryptophan, so it likely arises from a read error. The chain joins TRBV5-1 to TRBJ1-1; no clear D gene. Trimming shortened V by 2 bases and J by 6 bases, and 11 bases separated the two germline ends. Germline V gene sequence: CDR1 SGHRS, CDR2 YFSETQ. The CDR3 has 13 residues. CDR3 coding DNA: TGCGCCAGCAGCTTCGGCGGAGGCTCTGAAGCTTTCTAT. Its protein is CASSFGGGSEAFY.

Only a few counts were recorded for this clonotype. The rearrangement joins TRBV27 to TRBJ2-7; 10 bases line up with TRBD1. Germline lookup yields CDR1 MNHEY and CDR2 SMNVEV (reference sequence). The CDR3 runs to 16 residues. Trimming removed 2 bases from V and 5 bases from J; junction bases left unmatched: 9. Here the CDR3 DNA reads TGTGCCAGCAGTTTACCCCCCGGGACAGGGGCCCACGAGCAGTACTTC. It codes for CASSLPPGTGAHEQYF.

This clonotype was picked up a small number of times. This chain joins TRBV20-1 and TRBJ2-5, with D perhaps TRBD1 or TRBD2 (5 bases each). Germline assignment: CDR1 DFQATT and CDR2 SNEGSKA (reference sequence). This CDR3 comprises 13 residues. V lost 0 bases and J lost 3, with 8 bases in between. The CDR3 protein is CSARELGEETQYF. CDR3 sequence (DNA): TGCAGTGCTAGAGAGTTGGGGGAAGAGACCCAGTACTTC.

This clonotype was seen once. A much larger clone differs from this one at a single base, so this may be a read error. The chain combines TRBV15 with TRBJ2-2; D remains ambiguous. The ends were cut back, 0 bases at V and 4 bases at J, with 9 bases in the middle. From germline, CDR1 is LNHNV and CDR2 YYDKDF (reference sequence). The CDR3 totals 15 residues. As DNA, the CDR3 is TGTGCCACCAGCAGAGATCTAGGGATCACCGGGGAGCTGTTTTTT. Translated, it gives CATSRDLGITGELFF. Complete variable domain (other parts from reference TRBV15 and TRBJ2-2): DAMVIQNPRYQVTQFGKPVTLSCSQTLNHNVMYWYQQKSSQAPKLLFHYYDKDFNNEADTPDNFQSRRPNTSFCFLDIRSPGLGDTAMYLCATSRDLGITGELFFGEGSRLTVL.

This clonotype came up many times. The chain recombines TRBV6-5 with TRBJ1-1; TRBD1 might be the D (5 bases). The CDR3 is made up of 16 amino acids. Per germline, CDR1 MNHEY and CDR2 SVGAGI. The V end was cut by 0 bases, the J end by 4 bases, with 15 bases between. DNA of the CDR3: TGTGCCAGCAGTTACTCTGATGGGGACGGCCCCACTGAAGCTTTCTTT. It specifies CASSYSDGDGPTEAFF.

This clonotype showed up just a few times. The rearrangement joins TRBV7-2 to TRBJ2-5, with a tentative D call TRBD2 (7 bases). CDR3 length equals 16 residues. Looked up from germline, CDR1 is SGHTA and CDR2 is FQGNSA. V lost 3 bases, J lost 7 bases, and 21 bases lay in between. The CDR3 nucleotides read TGTGCCAGCAGCTTCCGACTAGCTAGGGGGGGCGTGACCCAGTACTTC. This translates into CASSFRLARGGVTQYF.

The table lists this clonotype with a few counts. The chain couples TRBV7-2 to TRBJ2-7; 9 bases line up with TRBD2. CDR3 length equals 15 residues. V lost 5 bases to trimming and J lost 0 bases; unmatched junction nucleotides: 5. Germline V CDR1 and CDR2: SGHTA, FQGNSA. The CDR3 is CASSPVAGASYEQYF. CDR3 nucleotide sequence: TGTGCCAGCAGCCCTGTAGCGGGAGCCTCCTACGAGCAGTACTTC.

This clonotype showed up many times. The chain combines TRBV6-1 with TRBJ1-1; 7 bases line up with TRBD1. The CDR3 totals 13 residues. J lost 4 bases, V lost 6 bases, and 5 bases had no gene match. Germline V gene lookup returns CDR1 MNHNS and CDR2 SASEGT. CDR3 protein: CASSLDRATEAFF. The CDR3 DNA follows: TGTGCCAGCAGCCTCGACAGGGCCACTGAAGCTTTCTTT.

A few counts support this clonotype. The V gene is TRBV7-9, the J gene TRBJ2-1; D ambiguous. V lost 2 bases, J lost 5 bases, and 4 bases lay in between. The CDR3 has 12 amino acids. Germline CDR1 reads SEHNR; CDR2 reads FQNEAQ (reference sequence). As DNA, the CDR3 is TGTGCCAGCAGCTTACTTCACAATGAGCAGTTCTTC. Its protein product is CASSLLHNEQFF.

In its sample, this clonotype was seen many times. This chain links TRBV10-3 with TRBJ1-2; D is unclear. Deletions cut 3 bases from V and 0 bases from J, with 11 bases between. The CDR3 is 15 amino acids. Germline V gene sequence: CDR1 ENHRY, CDR2 SYGVKD. In DNA, the CDR3 is TGTGCCATCAGTGACTCGTCGGGAGCTAACTATGGCTACACCTTC. Translating it yields CAISDSSGANYGYTF.

This clonotype was detected many times. The CDR3 nucleotides read TGCGCCAGCACGACACAGGGTGGGGACACCGGGGAGCTGTTTTTT. Protein sequence: CASTTQGGDTGELFF. The J gene is TRBJ2-2, the V gene TRBV5-1; D might be TRBD1 (6 bases). The V end was cut by 6 bases, the J end by 3 bases, with 15 bases between. The CDR3 is made up of 15 amino acids. Per germline, CDR1 SGHRS and CDR2 YFSETQ.

The rearrangement links TRBV6-5 to TRBJ1-1; D call uncertain. Germline V CDR1 and CDR2: MNHEY, SVGAGI. The CDR3 spans 15 residues. V was shortened by 1 base and J by 3 bases, with 12 bases between the two germline ends. CDR3 sequence: CASSYYTGPDTEAFF. The CDR3 coding sequence is TGTGCCAGCAGTTACTATACCGGCCCAGACACTGAAGCTTTCTTT.

This chain joins TRBV24-1 and TRBJ2-1; possible D gene TRBD1, 6 bases. Germline V gene sequence: CDR1 KGHDR, CDR2 SFDVKD. V was shortened by 10 bases and J by 0 bases, with 12 bases between the two germline ends. CDR3 length: 14 amino acids. Here the CDR3 reads CATVGGDSYNEQFF. CDR3 bases: TGTGCCACTGTAGGGGGTGACTCCTACAATGAGCAGTTCTTC.

V and J are TRBV6-2 or TRBV6-3 and TRBJ2-2, with a weak D call TRBD1 (5 bases). CDR3 size: 15 residues. The germline CDR1 and CDR2 sequences are MNHEY and SVGEGT. Trimming removed 2 bases from V and 0 bases from J, with 7 bases in between. CDR3 nucleotide sequence: TGTGCCAGCAGTTACCCGACAGCGAACACCGGGGAGCTGTTTTTT. The encoded protein is CASSYPTANTGELFF.

The chain couples TRBV6-4 to TRBJ2-2, with D tentatively TRBD2 (6 bases). The CDR3 has 14 amino acids. The germline V gene encodes CDR1 MRHNA and CDR2 SNTAGT. V was trimmed by 7 bases and J by 0 bases, leaving 9 bases between them. CDR3 bases: TGTGCCAGCAAAGCGGGCTCGAACACCGGGGAGCTGTTTTTT. It codes for CASKAGSNTGELFF.

This clonotype was seen many times. V gene TRBV7-2 combines with J gene TRBJ2-1; D possibly corresponds to TRBD2 (5 bases). CDR3 length: 14 amino acids. Trimming took off 3 bases at V and 6 bases at J, with 12 bases between the two ends. The germline V gene has CDR1 SGHTA and CDR2 FQGNSA. CDR3 residues: CASSFQPGFNEQFF. CDR3 bases: TGTGCCAGCAGCTTCCAACCGGGGTTCAATGAGCAGTTCTTC.

This clonotype was seen more than once but under ten times. The genes are TRBV5-1 and TRBJ1-1, with D perhaps matching TRBD1 (6 bases). V was shortened by 4 bases and J by 1 base, with 14 bases between the two germline ends. This CDR3 has 15 amino acids. Germline CDR1 is SGHRS and CDR2 is YFSETQ. This CDR3 reads CASSPQDSRNTEAFF. CDR3 coding DNA: TGCGCCAGCAGCCCTCAGGACAGCAGGAACACTGAAGCTTTCTTT. The full variable domain, in which reference TRBV5-1 and TRBJ1-1 provide the parts outside the CDR3, is KAGVTQTPRYLIKTRGQQVTLSCSPISGHRSVSWYQQTPGQGLQFLFEYFSETQRNKGNFPGRFSGRQFSNSRSEMNVSTLELGDSALYLCASSPQDSRNTEAFFGQGTRLTVV.

The CDR3 here is CASSLRTGGQETQYF. The CDR3 DNA reads TGCGCCAGCAGCCTAAGGACAGGGGGCCAAGAGACCCAGTACTTC. The chain employs TRBV5-1 and TRBJ2-5; 10 nucleotides line up with TRBD1. CDR1 SGHRS and CDR2 YFSETQ come from the germline V gene. CDR3 length: 15 amino acids. Trimming at V came to 4 bases and at J to 1 base, leaving 4 bases not matched to a gene.

The chain is built from TRBV7-2 and TRBJ1-4, with 11 bases matching TRBD1. The V and J ends lost 3 bases and 10 bases, in that order; junction bases with no gene match: 4. This CDR3 comprises 14 residues. Germline CDR1 reads SGHTA; CDR2 reads FQGNSA. CDR3 protein: CASSLGQGDRKLFF. The CDR3 DNA follows: TGTGCCAGCAGCTTGGGACAGGGGGATAGAAAACTGTTTTTT.

This chain uses TRBV24-1 with TRBJ2-7; D might be TRBD2 (5 bases). The CDR3 consists of 17 residues. V was shortened by 10 bases and J by 4 bases, with 28 bases between the two germline ends. CDR1 and CDR2 (germline): KGHDR, SFDVKD. The CDR3 DNA reads TGTGCCACGTTCCCGAGGGATCCTTTATATAGGGTGTACGAGCAGTACTTC. Residues: CATFPRDPLYRVYEQYF.

The V and J genes are TRBV4-3 and TRBJ2-1, with a weak D call TRBD1 (6 bases). This CDR3 spans 14 amino acids. Germline V gene lookup returns CDR1 LGHNA and CDR2 YSLEER. V was cut by 0 bases and J by 12 bases, with 15 bases left in between. The CDR3 is CASSQDWSKGGQFF. The CDR3 bases are TGCGCCAGCAGCCAAGATTGGTCGAAAGGGGGGCAGTTCTTC.

The chain combines TRBV12-3 or TRBV12-4 with TRBJ2-7, with D possibly being TRBD1 or TRBD2 (5 bases each). Trimming took 3 bases from V and 8 from J, leaving 14 bases between them. CDR3 length: 13 amino acids. CDR3 sequence (DNA): TGTGCCAGCAGTTTTGGGACCACGGGTAAGCAGTACTTC. Protein: CASSFGTTGKQYF.

The chain couples TRBV5-1 to TRBJ2-1, with TRBD2 matching 10 bases. Germline CDR1 is SGHRS and CDR2 is YFSETQ. Trimming cost V 1 base and J 5 bases; bases outside gene matches: 3. The CDR3 runs 15 residues. The CDR3 DNA is TGCGCCAGCAGCTTGCCTAGCGGGGGAGACAATGAGCAGTTCTTC. Translating it yields CASSLPSGGDNEQFF.

This clonotype was recorded a few times. The gene calls are TRBV7-8 and TRBJ2-1; D is perhaps TRBD2 (5 bases). Trimming removed 5 bases from V and 3 bases from J, with 14 bases in between. Germline values: CDR1 SGHVS, CDR2 FQNEAQ. The CDR3 consists of 15 residues. The CDR3 sequence: CASSPRGTIYNEQFF. The CDR3 nucleotides read TGTGCCAGCAGCCCCCGGGGAACGATCTACAATGAGCAGTTCTTC.

This clonotype was observed a few times. CDR3 region: CSVAEGYGYTF. The CDR3 DNA is TGCAGCGTTGCGGAGGGGTACGGCTACACCTTC. The V call is TRBV29-1, the J call TRBJ1-2; D is possibly TRBD1 (5 bases). V lost 4 bases and J 8 bases, leaving 11 bases between the germline ends. This CDR3 is built from 11 residues. Germline CDR1 SQVTM, CDR2 ANQGSEA. Using reference TRBV29-1 and TRBJ1-2 for the parts outside the CDR3, the full variable domain is SAVISQKPSRDICQRGTSLTIQCQVDSQVTMMFWYRQQPGQSLTLIATANQGSEATYESGFVIDKFPISRPNLTFSTLTVSNMSPEDSSIYLCSVAEGYGYTFGSGTRLTVV.